These 29 T cell receptor beta chains originate from one sample sequenced in a study of blood T cell repertoires in COVID-19. Measured with immunoSEQ multiplex PCR; TCRdb has only the in-frame clones, and not every one. Among over 100,000 clones listed, about 89% were seen once. What was sequenced was peripheral blood. The receptors shown here come from a woman between 65 and 79 years old with COVID-19, enrolled during active disease.

The gene calls are TRBV7-2 and TRBJ1-2; D is unresolved. Germline V lookup: CDR1 SGHTA, CDR2 FQGNSA. The CDR3 is 14 residues long. V was clipped by 0 bases and J by 8 bases, with 13 bases between them. CDR3 region: CASSLAGGLRGYTF. CDR3 DNA sequence: TGTGCCAGCAGCTTAGCCGGCGGGTTGCGAGGCTACACCTTC.

The chain links TRBV6-5 to TRBJ1-1, with 8 bases aligning to TRBD1. The length of the CDR3 is 14 residues. V was clipped by 6 bases and J by 3 bases; unmatched bases: 6. Per germline, CDR1 MNHEY and CDR2 SVGAGI. Written as DNA, the CDR3 is TGTGCCAGCAGGGACAGGGAAAGGGACACTGAAGCTTTCTTT. Protein sequence: CASRDRERDTEAFF.

This chain uses TRBV7-9 with TRBJ1-6, with a tentative D call TRBD1 (6 bases). Germline V CDR1 and CDR2: SEHNR, FQNEAQ (reference sequence). V was trimmed by 4 bases and J by 10 bases, leaving 14 bases between them. CDR3 length: 14 amino acids. This CDR3 is CASSSGGMESPLHF. The CDR3 DNA reads TGTGCCAGCAGCTCGGGGGGCATGGAGTCACCCCTCCACTTT. The variable domain in full, completed from reference TRBV7-9 and TRBJ1-6, reads DTGVSQNPRHKITKRGQNVTFRCDPISEHNRLYWYRQTLGQGPEFLTYFQNEAQLEKSRLLSDRFSAERPKGSFSTLEIQRTEQGDSAMYLCASSSGGMESPLHFGNGTRLTVT.

This clone was detected only a few times. The rearrangement joins TRBV6-7 to TRBJ2-3; TRBD2 matches 12 bases. TRBV6-7 is an open reading frame whose function is uncertain. V trimming: 6 bases; J trimming: 0 bases; junction bases outside the gene matches: 4. CDR3 size: 16 residues. CDR3 residues: CASSGLAGLSTDTQYF. The CDR3 coding sequence is TGTGCCAGCAGCGGACTAGCGGGGCTTAGCACAGATACGCAGTATTTT.

Here the CDR3 reads CASRAPGEGNSPLHF. The CDR3, as DNA: TGTGCCAGCAGAGCCCCGGGGGAGGGAAATTCACCCCTCCACTTT. The V gene is TRBV9, the J gene TRBJ1-6; possible D gene TRBD1, 5 bases. The CDR3 covers 15 residues. The ends were cut back, 5 bases at V and 7 bases at J, with 16 bases in the middle. CDR1 and CDR2 from the germline V gene are SGDLS and YYNGEE.

V usage is TRBV2 and J usage is TRBJ1-1; the D gene is possibly TRBD1 (5 bases). The germline CDR1 and CDR2 sequences are SNHLY and FYNNEI. This CDR3 spans 18 amino acids. V lost 4 bases and J lost 4, with 25 bases in between. The CDR3 loop is CASSAGRQSSLVSTEAFF. In nucleotides, the CDR3 is TGTGCCAGCAGTGCCGGGAGACAGTCCTCCTTGGTCAGCACTGAAGCTTTCTTT. Supplemented by reference TRBV2 and TRBJ1-1, the full variable domain reads EPEVTQTPSHQVTQMGQEVILRCVPISNHLYFYWYRQILGQKVEFLVSFYNNEISEKSEIFDDQFSVERPDGSNFTLKIRSTKLEDSAMYFCASSAGRQSSLVSTEAFFGQGTRLTVV.

The chain carries TRBV4-2 and TRBJ2-3; TRBD1 is a possible D gene (6 bases). V lost 0 bases and J lost 8, with 18 bases in between. The length of the CDR3 is 16 residues. CDR1 is LGHNA and CDR2 is YNFKEQ in the germline V gene. This chain's CDR3 is CASSQDRAAGEGTQYF. The CDR3 DNA reads TGTGCCAGCAGCCAAGATCGGGCGGCAGGGGAAGGTACGCAGTATTTT.

The chain links TRBV5-1 to TRBJ2-5; 16 bases agree with TRBD2. The CDR3 spans 17 residues. V gave up 3 bases and J gave up 5 bases; unmatched junction bases: 7. The germline V gene has CDR1 SGHRS and CDR2 YFSETQ. The CDR3 spells CASSSGTSGGARETQYF. For the CDR3, the DNA is TGCGCCAGCAGCTCCGGGACTAGCGGGGGGGCCCGGGAGACCCAGTACTTC.

J is TRBJ2-7 and V is TRBV7-2; TRBD2 aligns across 7 bases. The CDR3 covers 15 residues. Germline V lookup: CDR1 SGHTA, CDR2 FQGNSA. V shed 2 bases and J 4 bases; nucleotides not matched to a gene: 8. CDR3 residues: CASSLFGGGAYEQYF. As DNA, the CDR3 is TGTGCCAGCAGCTTATTCGGCGGGGGTGCTTACGAGCAGTACTTC.

The chain is built from TRBV25-1 and TRBJ1-2, with D unclear. The V end lost 7 bases, the J end lost 4 bases, and 10 bases lay between the germline ends. Germline loops: CDR1 MGHDK, CDR2 SYGVNS. The CDR3 loop spans 12 amino acids. The CDR3 here is CASTGGPYGYTF. CDR3 coding DNA: TGTGCCAGCACCGGAGGCCCCTATGGCTACACCTTC.

V and J are TRBV5-1 and TRBJ2-3; 8 nucleotides line up with TRBD1. The CDR3 is 15 amino acids. The V gene end was trimmed by 5 bases and the J gene end by 3 bases; junction bases not matched to a gene: 8. Germline V CDR1 and CDR2: SGHRS, YFSETQ. The DNA of the CDR3 is TGCGCCAGCAGTCTCCGGACAGGGAATACAGATACGCAGTATTTT. This sequence encodes CASSLRTGNTDTQYF.

The chain couples TRBV7-2 to TRBJ1-5; 7 bases are shared with TRBD1. The germline V gene encodes CDR1 SGHTA and CDR2 FQGNSA. The CDR3 length is 14 residues. Trimming removed 5 bases from V and 7 bases from J; junction bases left unmatched: 8. This CDR3 is CASSPTGAGQPQHF. In DNA form, the CDR3 reads TGTGCCAGCAGCCCTACAGGGGCCGGGCAGCCCCAGCATTTT. The full variable domain, completed using reference TRBV7-2 and TRBJ1-5, is GAGVSQSPSNKVTEKGKDVELRCDPISGHTALYWYRQSLGQGLEFLIYFQGNSAPDKSGLPSDRFSAERTGGSVSTLTIQRTQQEDSAVYLCASSPTGAGQPQHFGDGTRLSIL.

This chain uses TRBV6-2 or TRBV6-3 with TRBJ2-1; 10 nucleotides agree with TRBD2. The CDR3 is made up of 13 amino acids. The V and J ends lost 6 bases and 15 bases, in that order; junction bases with no gene match: 11. CDR1 and CDR2 (germline): MNHEY, SVGEGT. The DNA of the CDR3 is TGTGCCAGCAGACCTCTTCTAGCGGGGGTCGTGTTCTTC. As protein: CASRPLLAGVVFF.

J is TRBJ1-4 and V is TRBV30; possible D gene TRBD1, 5 bases. Trimming took off 0 bases at V and 7 bases at J, with 12 bases between the two ends. The CDR3 sequence is 14 residues long. Germline V gene sequence: CDR1 GTSNPN, CDR2 SVGIG (reference sequence). The CDR3 DNA sequence: TGTGCCTGGAGTGTAAGCCGGAGGGGTGAAAAACTGTTTTTT. This encodes CAWSVSRRGEKLFF. Looking up the rest from reference TRBV30 and TRBJ1-4 gives the full variable domain: SQTIHQWPATLVQPVGSPLSLECTVEGTSNPNLYWYRQAAGRGLQLLFYSVGIGQISSEVPQNLSASRPQDRQFILSSKKLLLSDSGFYLCAWSVSRRGEKLFFGSGTQLSVL.

This clone has just a few counts. CDR3 amino acids: CASSPGTLSGNTIYF. The CDR3 DNA follows: TGTGCCAGCAGCCCGGGGACACTCTCTGGAAACACCATATATTTT. This chain joins TRBV5-4 and TRBJ1-3, with D possibly TRBD1 on 6 matching bases. The germline V and J ends were trimmed by 4 bases and 0 bases, with 11 bases remaining between them. The germline CDR1 and CDR2 sequences are SGHNT and YYREEE (reference sequence). This CDR3 spans 15 amino acids.

The chain carries TRBV28 and TRBJ1-5, with D perhaps TRBD1 (6 bases). This CDR3 has 17 amino acids. Germline CDR1 and CDR2: MDHEN and SYDVKM. Trimming took 6 bases from V and 6 from J, leaving 24 bases between them. In nucleotides, the CDR3 is TGTGCCAGCAGCCCTTGGGCTCAAGGGGGGGGGTTTCAGCCCCAGCATTTT. The encoded protein is CASSPWAQGGGFQPQHF. Full variable domain (rest looked up from reference TRBV28 and TRBJ1-5): DVKVTQSSRYLVKRTGEKVFLECVQDMDHENMFWYRQDPGLGLRLIYFSYDVKMKEKGDIPEGYSVSREKKERFSLILESASTNQTSMYLCASSPWAQGGGFQPQHFGDGTRLSIL.

The genes are TRBV19 and TRBJ1-4, with D hard to call. Germline V gene lookup returns CDR1 LNHDA and CDR2 SQIVND (reference sequence). The CDR3 spans 14 residues. Trimming stripped 4 bases from V and 0 bases from J, with 6 bases between. CDR3 in amino acids: CASSTGATNEKLFF. Written as DNA, the CDR3 is TGTGCCAGTAGTACGGGAGCAACTAATGAAAAACTGTTTTTT. The variable domain in full, completed from reference TRBV19 and TRBJ1-4, reads DGGITQSPKYLFRKEGQNVTLSCEQNLNHDAMYWYRQDPGQGLRLIYYSQIVNDFQKGDIAEGYSVSREKKESFPLTVTSAQKNPTAFYLCASSTGATNEKLFFGSGTQLSVL.

The rearrangement joins TRBV2 to TRBJ1-1; D remains unclear. V was shortened by 5 bases and J by 0 bases, with 10 bases between the two germline ends. The germline V gene has CDR1 SNHLY and CDR2 FYNNEI. The CDR3 has 14 residues. Here the CDR3 reads CASSTNGMNTEAFF. CDR3 sequence (DNA): TGTGCCAGCAGTACTAACGGGATGAACACTGAAGCTTTCTTT.

This clone has just a few counts. The rearrangement joins TRBV14 to TRBJ2-5; 11 bases are a match to TRBD2. Germline V gene data show CDR1 as SGHDN and CDR2 as FVKESK. V trimming: 5 bases; J trimming: 6 bases; junction bases outside the gene matches: 5. The CDR3 runs to 14 residues. The CDR3 loop reads CASSNSGGAKTQYF. In DNA, the CDR3 is TGTGCCAGCAGCAATAGCGGGGGGGCAAAGACCCAGTACTTC.

The V and J genes are TRBV3-1 (or the pseudogene TRBV3-2) and TRBJ2-4; TRBD1 matches 10 bases. This CDR3 has 15 residues. The V gene end was trimmed by 1 base and the J gene end by 8 bases; junction bases not matched to a gene: 5. Germline V lookup: CDR1 LGHDT, CDR2 YNNKEL (reference sequence). In DNA form, the CDR3 reads TGTGCCAGCAGCCAAGGGACAGGGGGTAACGACATTCAGTACTTC. Residues: CASSQGTGGNDIQYF.

J is TRBJ1-6 and V is TRBV10-1; the D is unclear. The CDR3 is 18 amino acids. The V and J ends lost 7 bases and 0 bases respectively, with 19 bases between them. CDR1 is WNHNN and CDR2 is SYGVQD in the germline V gene (reference sequence). The CDR3 DNA is TGCGCCAGCACCGAGGGTCATAAAAAGAGCTCCTATAATTCACCCCTCCACTTT. Translated, it gives CASTEGHKKSSYNSPLHF.

The chain carries TRBV29-1 and TRBJ2-3; D not certain. This CDR3 contains 12 residues. Per the germline V gene, CDR1 is SQVTM and CDR2 is ANQGSEA. Trimming removed 2 bases at V and 2 bases at J, with 5 bases between. CDR3 sequence: CSVETFTDTQYF. CDR3 coding DNA: TGCAGCGTTGAAACTTTCACAGATACGCAGTATTTT.

This clone was counted only a few times. This rearrangement joins TRBV5-5 to TRBJ1-2; no definite D call. V lost 1 base and J lost 6, with 7 bases in between. From germline, CDR1 is SGHKS and CDR2 YYEKEE (reference sequence). The CDR3 runs 12 residues. DNA for the CDR3: TGTGCCAGCAGCTTGTCCCAGGATGGCTACACCTTC. Translated, it gives CASSLSQDGYTF. Together with reference TRBV5-5 and TRBJ1-2, the CDR3 gives the full variable domain: DAGVTQSPTHLIKTRGQQVTLRCSPISGHKSVSWYQQVLGQGPQFIFQYYEKEERGRGNFPDRFSARQFPNYSSELNVNALLLGDSALYLCASSLSQDGYTFGSGTRLTVV.

The chain carries TRBV6-6 and TRBJ1-2; perhaps TRBD1 as D (5 bases). CDR1 and CDR2 from the germline V gene are MNHNY and SVGAGI (reference sequence). The CDR3 covers 12 residues. Trimming shortened V by 4 bases and J by 3 bases, and 6 bases separated the two germline ends. The DNA of the CDR3 is TGTGCCAGCAGTTTCAGGGACTATGGCTACACCTTC. Translated, it gives CASSFRDYGYTF.

V gene TRBV6-5 combines with J gene TRBJ1-5; TRBD1 agrees at 7 bases. J was trimmed by 6 bases and V by 5 bases; bases with no gene match: 4. CDR1 is MNHEY and CDR2 is SVGAGI in the germline V gene. The CDR3 is 13 residues long. The CDR3: CASSRQGGQPQHF. CDR3 DNA sequence: TGTGCCAGCAGTCGACAGGGAGGTCAGCCCCAGCATTTT.

This chain joins TRBV2 and TRBJ2-3, with D perhaps matching TRBD1 (5 bases). CDR3 length: 16 residues. Germline V gene lookup returns CDR1 SNHLY and CDR2 FYNNEI. V lost 6 bases to trimming and J lost 0 bases, with 16 bases between them. CDR3 residues: CASSRRQPTSTDTQYF. The CDR3 bases are TGTGCCAGCAGCCGTAGACAGCCCACTAGCACAGATACGCAGTATTTT.

In nucleotides, the CDR3 is TGTGCCAGCAGTGAATTCGGACAGATTCCCTACGAGCAGTACTTC. This gives the protein CASSEFGQIPYEQYF. The V call is TRBV6-1, the J call TRBJ2-7, with D perhaps matching TRBD1 (6 bases). V was pared by 2 bases and J by 2 bases, with 13 bases between. This CDR3 region has 15 residues. Germline V lookup: CDR1 MNHNS, CDR2 SASEGT.

The chain links TRBV9 to TRBJ1-5; D possibly corresponds to TRBD1 (6 bases). The CDR3 covers 16 residues. CDR1 is SGDLS, CDR2 YYNGEE, per germline. V dropped 3 bases and J dropped 0 bases, with 13 bases sitting between them. DNA of the CDR3: TGTGCCAGCAGCGACGGAGCGGGGGCTAGCAATCAGCCCCAGCATTTT. This gives the protein CASSDGAGASNQPQHF.

This chain links TRBV2 with TRBJ2-7; 10 bases map to TRBD1. CDR3 size: 16 residues. CDR1 and CDR2 from the germline V gene are SNHLY and FYNNEI. Trimming removed 4 bases from V and 6 bases from J; junction bases left unmatched: 12. The CDR3 DNA reads TGTGCCAGCAGTGTTTCTTCGGGACAGGGGCTCAGCGAGCAGTACTTC. It codes for CASSVSSGQGLSEQYF.